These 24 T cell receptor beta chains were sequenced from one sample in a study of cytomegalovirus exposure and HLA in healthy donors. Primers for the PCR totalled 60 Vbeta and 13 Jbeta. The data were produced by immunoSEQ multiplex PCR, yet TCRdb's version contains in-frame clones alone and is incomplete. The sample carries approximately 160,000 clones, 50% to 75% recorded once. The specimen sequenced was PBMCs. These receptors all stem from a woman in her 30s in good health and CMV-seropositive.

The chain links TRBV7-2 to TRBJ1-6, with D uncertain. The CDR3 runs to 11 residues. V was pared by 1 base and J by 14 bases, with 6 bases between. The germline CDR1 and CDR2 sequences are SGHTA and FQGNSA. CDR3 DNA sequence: TGTGCCAGCAGCTTAGACCAGGCCCTCCACTTT. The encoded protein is CASSLDQALHF.

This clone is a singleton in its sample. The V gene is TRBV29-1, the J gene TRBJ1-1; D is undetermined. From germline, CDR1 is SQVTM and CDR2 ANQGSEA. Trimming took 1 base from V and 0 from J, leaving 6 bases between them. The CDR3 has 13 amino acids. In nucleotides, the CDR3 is TGCAGCGTTGAAGGGCAGATGAACACTGAAGCTTTCTTT. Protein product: CSVEGQMNTEAFF.

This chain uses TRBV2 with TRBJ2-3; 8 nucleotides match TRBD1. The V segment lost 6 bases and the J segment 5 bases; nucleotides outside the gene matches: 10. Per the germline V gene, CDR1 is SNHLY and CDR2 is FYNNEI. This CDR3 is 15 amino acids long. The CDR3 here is CASSPGQGPRDTQYF. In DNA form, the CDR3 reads TGTGCCAGCAGCCCCGGACAGGGACCCCGAGATACGCAGTATTTT.

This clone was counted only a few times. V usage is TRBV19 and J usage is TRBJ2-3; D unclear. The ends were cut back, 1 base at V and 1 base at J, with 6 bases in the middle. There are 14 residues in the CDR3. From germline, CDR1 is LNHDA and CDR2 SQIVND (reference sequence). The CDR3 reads CASSIGLRTDTQYF. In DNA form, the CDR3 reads TGTGCCAGTAGTATAGGACTCCGCACAGATACGCAGTATTTT.

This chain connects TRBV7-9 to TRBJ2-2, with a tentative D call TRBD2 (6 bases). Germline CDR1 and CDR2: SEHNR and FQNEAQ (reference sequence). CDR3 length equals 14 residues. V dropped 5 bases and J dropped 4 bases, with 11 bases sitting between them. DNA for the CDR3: TGTGCCAGCAGCCCTAGCGTTTTCACCGGGGAGCTGTTTTTT. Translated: CASSPSVFTGELFF. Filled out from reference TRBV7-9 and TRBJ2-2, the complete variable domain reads DTGVSQNPRHKITKRGQNVTFRCDPISEHNRLYWYRQTLGQGPEFLTYFQNEAQLEKSRLLSDRFSAERPKGSFSTLEIQRTEQGDSAMYLCASSPSVFTGELFFGEGSRLTVL.

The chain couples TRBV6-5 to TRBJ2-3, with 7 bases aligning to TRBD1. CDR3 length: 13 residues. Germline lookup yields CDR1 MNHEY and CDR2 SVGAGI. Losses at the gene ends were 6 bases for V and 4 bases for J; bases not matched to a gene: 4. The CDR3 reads CASSRGFADTQYF. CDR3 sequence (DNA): TGTGCCAGCAGCAGGGGGTTCGCAGATACGCAGTATTTT.

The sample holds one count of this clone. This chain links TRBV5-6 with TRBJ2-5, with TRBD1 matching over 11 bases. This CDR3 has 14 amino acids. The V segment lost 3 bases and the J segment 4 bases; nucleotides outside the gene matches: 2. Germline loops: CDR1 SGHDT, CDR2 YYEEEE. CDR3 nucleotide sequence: TGTGCCAGCAGCTCGGGACAGGGGGGAGAGACCCAGTACTTC. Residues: CASSSGQGGETQYF.

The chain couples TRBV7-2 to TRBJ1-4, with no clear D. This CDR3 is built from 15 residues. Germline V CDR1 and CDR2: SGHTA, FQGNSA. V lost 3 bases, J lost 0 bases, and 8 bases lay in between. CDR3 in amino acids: CASSFLRPTNEKLFF. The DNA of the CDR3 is TGTGCCAGCAGCTTTCTGCGTCCAACTAATGAAAAACTGTTTTTT.

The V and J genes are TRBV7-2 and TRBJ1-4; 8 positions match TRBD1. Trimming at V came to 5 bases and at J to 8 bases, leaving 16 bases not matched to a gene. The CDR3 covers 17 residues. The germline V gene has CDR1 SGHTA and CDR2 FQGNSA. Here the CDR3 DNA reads TGTGCCAGCAGCCCAGGGGCAGGGGGCGGCCGCGGGGAAAAACTGTTTTTT. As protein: CASSPGAGGGRGEKLFF.

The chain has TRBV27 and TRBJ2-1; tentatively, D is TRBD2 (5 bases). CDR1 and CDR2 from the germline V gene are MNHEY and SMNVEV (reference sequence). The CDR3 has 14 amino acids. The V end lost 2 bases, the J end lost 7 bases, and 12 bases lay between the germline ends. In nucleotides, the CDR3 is TGTGCCAGCAGTTTAAGTCCCTCGGGGAATGAGCAGTTCTTC. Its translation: CASSLSPSGNEQFF.

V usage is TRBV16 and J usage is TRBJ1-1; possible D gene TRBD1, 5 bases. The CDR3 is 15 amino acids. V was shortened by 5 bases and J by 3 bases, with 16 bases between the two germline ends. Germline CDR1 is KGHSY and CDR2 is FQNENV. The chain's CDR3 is CASSTSTVSYTEAFF. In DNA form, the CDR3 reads TGTGCCAGCAGCACCTCGACAGTTTCCTACACTGAAGCTTTCTTT.

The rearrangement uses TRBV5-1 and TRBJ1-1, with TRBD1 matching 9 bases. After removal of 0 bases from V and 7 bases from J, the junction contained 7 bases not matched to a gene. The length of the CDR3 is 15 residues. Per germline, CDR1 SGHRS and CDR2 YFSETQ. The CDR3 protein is CASSLGDRVWNEAFF. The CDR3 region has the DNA TGCGCCAGCAGCTTGGGGGACAGGGTTTGGAATGAAGCTTTCTTT.

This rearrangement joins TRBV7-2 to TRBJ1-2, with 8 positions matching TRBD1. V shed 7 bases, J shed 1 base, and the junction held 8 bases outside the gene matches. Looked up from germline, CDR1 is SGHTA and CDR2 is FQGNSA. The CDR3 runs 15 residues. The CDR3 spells CASNLRTGGNYGYTF. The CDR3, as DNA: TGTGCCAGCAACCTCAGAACAGGGGGTAACTATGGCTACACCTTC.

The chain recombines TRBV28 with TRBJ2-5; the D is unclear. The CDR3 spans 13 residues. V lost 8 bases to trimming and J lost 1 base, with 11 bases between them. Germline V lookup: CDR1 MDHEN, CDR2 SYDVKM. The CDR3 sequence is CASYPSGQETQYF. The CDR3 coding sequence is TGTGCCAGCTACCCCTCGGGCCAAGAGACCCAGTACTTC. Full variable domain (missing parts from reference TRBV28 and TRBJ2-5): DVKVTQSSRYLVKRTGEKVFLECVQDMDHENMFWYRQDPGLGLRLIYFSYDVKMKEKGDIPEGYSVSREKKERFSLILESASTNQTSMYLCASYPSGQETQYFGPGTRLLVL.

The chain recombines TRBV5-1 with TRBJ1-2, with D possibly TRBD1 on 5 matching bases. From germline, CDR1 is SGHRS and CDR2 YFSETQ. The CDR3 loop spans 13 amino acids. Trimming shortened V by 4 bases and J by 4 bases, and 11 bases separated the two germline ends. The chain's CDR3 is CASSPGGFYGYTF. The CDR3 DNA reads TGCGCCAGCAGCCCCGGGGGGTTCTATGGCTACACCTTC.

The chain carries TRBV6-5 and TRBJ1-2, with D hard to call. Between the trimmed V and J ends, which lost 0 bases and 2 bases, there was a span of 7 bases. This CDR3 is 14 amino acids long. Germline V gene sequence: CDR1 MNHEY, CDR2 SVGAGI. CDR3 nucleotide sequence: TGTGCCAGCAGTTACTCGTTCCGGAACTATGGCTACACCTTC. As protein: CASSYSFRNYGYTF.

Here the CDR3 reads CATSSTGLAATTDTQYF. The DNA for the CDR3 is TGTGCCACCAGCAGCACAGGACTAGCGGCTACCACAGATACGCAGTATTTT. The rearrangement links TRBV15 to TRBJ2-3; the match to TRBD2 covers 10 bases. CDR1 and CDR2 from the germline V gene are LNHNV and YYDKDF (reference sequence). V shed 3 bases and J 2 bases; nucleotides not matched to a gene: 8. This CDR3 contains 17 residues.

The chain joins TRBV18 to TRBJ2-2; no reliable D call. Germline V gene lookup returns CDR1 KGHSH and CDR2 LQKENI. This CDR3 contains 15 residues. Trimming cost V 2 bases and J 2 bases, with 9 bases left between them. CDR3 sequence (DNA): TGTGCCAGCTCACCAGATTTGGCCAACACCGGGGAGCTGTTTTTT. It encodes CASSPDLANTGELFF.

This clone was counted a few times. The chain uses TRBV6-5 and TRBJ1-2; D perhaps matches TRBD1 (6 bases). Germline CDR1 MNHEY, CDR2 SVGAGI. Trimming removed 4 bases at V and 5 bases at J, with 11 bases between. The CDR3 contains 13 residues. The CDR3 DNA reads TGTGCCAGCAGTTTGGAAGGGACATATGGCTACACCTTC. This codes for CASSLEGTYGYTF.

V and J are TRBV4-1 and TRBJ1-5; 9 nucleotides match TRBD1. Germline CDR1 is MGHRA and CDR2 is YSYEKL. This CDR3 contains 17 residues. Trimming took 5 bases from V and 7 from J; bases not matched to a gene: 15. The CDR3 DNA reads TGCGCCAGCAGCTCCACTATAAACACAGGGGGCGGACAGCCCCAGCATTTT. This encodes CASSSTINTGGGQPQHF.

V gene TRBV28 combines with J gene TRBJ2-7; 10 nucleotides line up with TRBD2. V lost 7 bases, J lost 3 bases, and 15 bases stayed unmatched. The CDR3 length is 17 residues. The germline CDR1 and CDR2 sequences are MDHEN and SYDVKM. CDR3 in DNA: TGTGCCAGCATAAGCGGTAGCGGGGGGACAGATCTCTACGAGCAGTACTTC. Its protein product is CASISGSGGTDLYEQYF.

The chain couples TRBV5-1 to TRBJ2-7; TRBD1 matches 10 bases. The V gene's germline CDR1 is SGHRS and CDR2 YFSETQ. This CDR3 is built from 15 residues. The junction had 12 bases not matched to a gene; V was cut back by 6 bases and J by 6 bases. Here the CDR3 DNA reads TGCGCCAGCAACGCGCAAGGGACAGGGGTTAGCGAGCAGTACTTC. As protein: CASNAQGTGVSEQYF.

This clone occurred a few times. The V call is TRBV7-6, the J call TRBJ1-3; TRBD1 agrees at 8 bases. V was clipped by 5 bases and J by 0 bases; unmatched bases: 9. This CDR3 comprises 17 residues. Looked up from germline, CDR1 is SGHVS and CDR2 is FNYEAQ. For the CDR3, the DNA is TGTGCCAGCAGCGTTAGGACAGGGCTTTACTCTGGAAACACCATATATTTT. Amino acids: CASSVRTGLYSGNTIYF.

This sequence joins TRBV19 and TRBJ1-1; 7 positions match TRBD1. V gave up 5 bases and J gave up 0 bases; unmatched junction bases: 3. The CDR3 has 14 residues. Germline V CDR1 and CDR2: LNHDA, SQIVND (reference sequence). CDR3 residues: CASSVQGMNTEAFF. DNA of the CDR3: TGTGCCAGTAGTGTACAGGGGATGAACACTGAAGCTTTCTTT.